The 27 T cell receptor beta chains below come from one sample, sequenced in a study of blood T cell repertoires in COVID-19 (dated by TCRdb to about 2020). Preparation of the library involved the immunoSEQ multiplex PCR assay. TCRdb provides this immuneACCESS table in a form limited to in-frame rearrangements. Some clones are lacking; in checked studies, under half of them reflect an unresolved V gene, and why the rest are absent is not known. For this sample there are 300,000 or so clones; more than 80% appear just once. The ten top clones hold under 8% of the sample. Sequencing input: peripheral blood. These receptors were collected from a man aged 18 to 29 who had recovered from COVID-19.

Worth noting for this clone: A read error may explain this, as a much larger clone is one base away. This chain uses TRBV7-3 with TRBJ1-1, with D perhaps TRBD1 (6 bases). This CDR3 region has 11 residues. The V end was cut by 4 bases, the J end by 8 bases, with 8 bases between. The germline V gene has CDR1 SGHTA and CDR2 FQGTGA. CDR3 sequence: CASSSRGEAFF. The CDR3 nucleotides read TGTGCCAGCAGCTCAAGGGGGGAAGCTTTCTTT.

A word on this clone: The same CDR3 arises from other DNA sequences in this sample as well. The chain combines TRBV19 with TRBJ1-2; D is possibly TRBD1 (5 bases). From germline, CDR1 is LNHDA and CDR2 SQIVND (reference sequence). Trimming pared 3 bases from V and 2 bases from J, leaving 7 bases between. CDR3 length: 13 amino acids. DNA for the CDR3: TGTGCCAGTAGTATCCAGGGCAACTATGGCTACACCTTC. It codes for CASSIQGNYGYTF. Supplemented by reference TRBV19 and TRBJ1-2, the full variable domain reads DGGITQSPKYLFRKEGQNVTLSCEQNLNHDAMYWYRQDPGQGLRLIYYSQIVNDFQKGDIAEGYSVSREKKESFPLTVTSAQKNPTAFYLCASSIQGNYGYTFGSGTRLTVV.

The chain joins TRBV25-1 to TRBJ1-4; TRBD1 is a possible D gene (6 bases). The CDR3 runs 16 residues. CDR1 and CDR2 from the germline V gene are MGHDK and SYGVNS. Trimming shortened V by 3 bases and J by 0 bases, and 11 bases separated the two germline ends. The CDR3 DNA reads as TGTGCCAGCAGTGACGGGACACTTGCAACTAATGAAAAACTGTTTTTT. Translated, it gives CASSDGTLATNEKLFF.

This sequence joins TRBV19 and TRBJ1-1, with D perhaps matching TRBD1 (5 bases). The CDR3 loop spans 14 amino acids. Between the trimmed V and J ends, which lost 3 bases and 1 base, there was a span of 9 bases. The germline CDR1 and CDR2 sequences are LNHDA and SQIVND (reference sequence). CDR3 region: CASSISTENTEAFF. In DNA, the CDR3 is TGTGCCAGTAGTATCTCGACAGAGAACACTGAAGCTTTCTTT.

The rearrangement uses TRBV29-1 and TRBJ1-1, with 11 bases aligning to TRBD1. The length of the CDR3 is 14 residues. Per the germline V gene, CDR1 is SQVTM and CDR2 is ANQGSEA. V gave up 6 bases and J gave up 1 base; unmatched junction bases: 4. The CDR3 spells CSVRDRGGNTEAFF. The CDR3 bases are TGCAGCGTCCGGGACAGGGGGGGGAACACTGAAGCTTTCTTT.

The chain has TRBV27 and TRBJ2-4, with TRBD1 matching over 7 bases. Trimming took 4 bases from V and 0 from J; bases not matched to a gene: 18. The CDR3 sequence is 20 residues long. Germline CDR1 reads MNHEY; CDR2 reads SMNVEV (reference sequence). The CDR3 reads CASSYWGQSSTLKAKNIQYF. For the CDR3, the DNA is TGTGCCAGCAGTTATTGGGGACAGTCGTCAACCCTAAAAGCCAAAAACATTCAGTACTTC.

The rearrangement joins TRBV6-5 to TRBJ2-1; TRBD2 aligns across 7 bases. After removal of 2 bases from V and 3 bases from J, the junction contained 1 base not matched to a gene. There are 14 residues in the CDR3. The germline gives CDR1 MNHEY, CDR2 SVGAGI. The CDR3 protein is CASSYGTNYNEQFF. CDR3 nucleotide sequence: TGTGCCAGCAGTTACGGGACTAACTACAATGAGCAGTTCTTC.

This sequence joins TRBV25-1 and TRBJ2-7; 9 nucleotides align to TRBD1. This CDR3 is 16 amino acids long. The junction had 9 bases not matched to a gene; V was cut back by 4 bases and J by 2 bases. Germline loops: CDR1 MGHDK, CDR2 SYGVNS. CDR3 amino acids: CASSASPGTGPYEQYF. CDR3 in DNA: TGTGCCAGCAGTGCATCCCCCGGGACAGGGCCCTACGAGCAGTACTTC.

Note on this clone: The same CDR3 is also encoded by other DNA sequences in this sample. The chain is built from TRBV5-1 and TRBJ2-7, with 8 bases identical to TRBD1. This CDR3 has 15 residues. V shed 0 bases, J shed 3 bases, and the junction held 5 bases outside the gene matches. Germline CDR1 and CDR2: SGHRS and YFSETQ. The CDR3 loop is CASSLAPGQDYEQYF. DNA for the CDR3: TGCGCCAGCAGCTTGGCCCCGGGACAGGACTACGAGCAGTACTTC.

The chain carries TRBV11-2 and TRBJ2-1; 7 bases are shared with TRBD1. The junction had 6 bases not matched to a gene; V was cut back by 7 bases and J by 12 bases. CDR3 length equals 11 residues. CDR1 SGHAT and CDR2 FQNNGV come from the germline V gene. The CDR3, as DNA: TGTGCCAGCACCGAGGGGGCTGGGCAGTTCTTC. It translates to CASTEGAGQFF.

The chain recombines TRBV4-1 with TRBJ2-7, with a weak D call TRBD2 (6 bases). The CDR3 sequence is 15 residues long. Germline V CDR1 and CDR2: MGHRA, YSYEKL. Trimming removed 3 bases at V and 2 bases at J, with 14 bases between. CDR3 DNA sequence: TGCGCCAGCAGCCAGTTACTAGCACCAACCTACGAGCAGTACTTC. It codes for CASSQLLAPTYEQYF.

The rearrangement joins TRBV7-9 to TRBJ1-1, with TRBD1 as a possible D gene (6 bases). The germline V gene has CDR1 SEHNR and CDR2 FQNEAQ (reference sequence). The CDR3 has 15 amino acids. V was trimmed by 4 bases and J by 6 bases, leaving 18 bases between them. CDR3 region: CASSSSTGYGAEAFF. CDR3 nucleotides: TGTGCCAGCAGCTCGTCGACAGGATATGGTGCTGAAGCTTTCTTT.

This clone was counted only a few times. The chain couples TRBV5-5 to TRBJ2-7; 7 bases map to TRBD1. The germline gives CDR1 SGHKS, CDR2 YYEKEE (reference sequence). The CDR3 runs to 13 residues. J gave up 3 bases and V 5 bases, and 5 bases lay outside the gene matches. The CDR3 sequence: CASSPGGIYEQYF. The CDR3 bases are TGTGCCAGCAGTCCAGGGGGAATCTACGAGCAGTACTTC.

This clone has only one observation. CDR3 protein: CASSFQKGRGETQYF. CDR3 nucleotides: TGTGCCAGCAGCTTTCAAAAAGGGAGGGGAGAGACCCAGTACTTC. This chain uses TRBV7-2 with TRBJ2-5; 7 bases map to TRBD2. This CDR3 contains 15 residues. Germline V gene data show CDR1 as SGHTA and CDR2 as FQGNSA. The V and J ends lost 3 bases and 4 bases, in that order; junction bases with no gene match: 8.

V gene TRBV19 combines with J gene TRBJ2-7; no definite D call. V was trimmed by 6 bases and J by 3 bases, leaving 9 bases between them. CDR3 length equals 12 residues. Germline V gene sequence: CDR1 LNHDA, CDR2 SQIVND (reference sequence). CDR3: CASSSYSYEQYF. The CDR3 DNA reads as TGTGCCAGTAGCTCCTACAGCTACGAGCAGTACTTC.

In its sample, this clone was seen many times. The rearrangement uses TRBV4-3 and TRBJ1-2, with D unclear. V shed 3 bases and J shed 4 bases, with 15 bases lying between them. CDR1 and CDR2 (germline): LGHNA, YSLEER. The CDR3 runs 15 residues. The chain's CDR3 is CASSQTHQALYGYTF. DNA of the CDR3: TGCGCCAGCAGCCAGACCCACCAGGCTCTCTATGGCTACACCTTC.

The chain joins TRBV4-3 to TRBJ1-1; D call uncertain. V gave up 4 bases and J gave up 0 bases, with 9 bases separating them. Per the germline V gene, CDR1 is LGHNA and CDR2 is YSLEER. The CDR3 is 14 amino acids. DNA for the CDR3: TGCGCCAGCAGCCGAGGATCGATGAACACTGAAGCTTTCTTT. This encodes CASSRGSMNTEAFF.

The rearrangement links TRBV5-1 to TRBJ2-7, with 9 bases identical to TRBD1. The germline V gene has CDR1 SGHRS and CDR2 YFSETQ. The CDR3 totals 16 residues. V lost 4 bases and J lost 5; bases outside the gene matches: 13. CDR3 in amino acids: CASSVGDRVSGHEQYF. CDR3 nucleotides: TGCGCCAGCAGCGTCGGGGACAGGGTGTCCGGGCACGAGCAGTACTTC.

The CDR3: CASSLSHNNQPQHF. The CDR3 DNA follows: TGCGCCAGCAGCTTGTCGCACAACAATCAGCCCCAGCATTTT. The V call is TRBV5-1, the J call TRBJ1-5, with D unresolved. The CDR3 consists of 14 residues. In germline, CDR1 is SGHRS, CDR2 YFSETQ. Trimming stripped 1 base from V and 3 bases from J, with 8 bases between. The entire variable domain, with the rest obtained from reference TRBV5-1 and TRBJ1-5, is as follows: KAGVTQTPRYLIKTRGQQVTLSCSPISGHRSVSWYQQTPGQGLQFLFEYFSETQRNKGNFPGRFSGRQFSNSRSEMNVSTLELGDSALYLCASSLSHNNQPQHFGDGTRLSIL.

This clone has only one observation. The chain couples TRBV18 to TRBJ1-1; 7 nucleotides align to TRBD1. Losses at the gene ends were 6 bases for V and 7 bases for J; bases not matched to a gene: 11. Germline lookup yields CDR1 KGHSH and CDR2 LQKENI. The length of the CDR3 is 14 residues. The CDR3 reads CASSRAEGAGEAFF. The CDR3 nucleotides are TGTGCCAGCTCTCGCGCGGAGGGGGCAGGTGAAGCTTTCTTT.

This sequence joins TRBV28 and TRBJ1-2; the match to TRBD1 covers 9 bases. The V gene end was trimmed by 5 bases and the J gene end by 7 bases; junction bases not matched to a gene: 8. The V gene's germline CDR1 is MDHEN and CDR2 SYDVKM. CDR3 length equals 14 residues. The CDR3 sequence: CASSPRDRAGGYTF. The CDR3 region has the DNA TGTGCCAGCAGTCCCCGGGACAGGGCGGGTGGCTACACCTTC.

The CDR3 is CASTPGRGRANVLTF. The CDR3 region has the DNA TGTGCCAGTACCCCGGGGAGGGGCCGGGCCAACGTCCTGACTTTC. V usage is TRBV19 and J usage is TRBJ2-6; 7 nucleotides align to TRBD2. V gave up 7 bases and J gave up 5 bases; unmatched junction bases: 8. Per germline, CDR1 LNHDA and CDR2 SQIVND (reference sequence). The CDR3 length is 15 residues.

V and J are TRBV4-1 and TRBJ1-5; maybe TRBD1 (5 bases). CDR1 is MGHRA, CDR2 YSYEKL, per germline. The CDR3 consists of 20 residues. Trimming took 1 base from V and 0 from J, leaving 22 bases between them. The CDR3 DNA follows: TGCGCCAGCAGCCAAGGTATAGGCAGGGTGAATCCAAATAGCAATCAGCCCCAGCATTTT. It codes for CASSQGIGRVNPNSNQPQHF.

The rearrangement joins TRBV6-5 to TRBJ1-1; D may be TRBD1 (6 bases). V lost 4 bases and J 1 base, leaving 13 bases between the germline ends. CDR3 length equals 15 residues. CDR1 is MNHEY and CDR2 is SVGAGI in the germline V gene. The CDR3, as DNA: TGTGCCAGCAGTTTGGGAACAGGGAGGAACACTGAAGCTTTCTTT. As protein: CASSLGTGRNTEAFF.

The genes are TRBV5-4 and TRBJ1-1, with 7 positions matching TRBD1. Unmatched junction bases numbered 4, after V lost 5 bases and J lost 6 bases. There are 12 residues in the CDR3. Germline V lookup: CDR1 SGHNT, CDR2 YYREEE (reference sequence). In DNA, the CDR3 is TGTGCCAGCAGTGCAGGGGGGTCTGAAGCTTTCTTT. It codes for CASSAGGSEAFF.

The chain couples TRBV5-1 to TRBJ2-1, with D possibly being TRBD1 (5 bases). The CDR3 is 15 amino acids. CDR1 and CDR2 (germline): SGHRS, YFSETQ. Trimming pared 0 bases from V and 5 bases from J, leaving 12 bases between. The CDR3: CASSLEGAPHNEQFF. The CDR3 coding sequence is TGCGCCAGCAGCTTGGAAGGGGCCCCTCACAATGAGCAGTTCTTC.

The chain joins TRBV5-1 to TRBJ2-2; 7 nucleotides agree with TRBD1. The trim removed 1 base at V and 0 bases at J, leaving 3 bases unmatched. The CDR3 runs 16 residues. Germline values: CDR1 SGHRS, CDR2 YFSETQ. CDR3 protein: CASSLTGQPNTGELFF. CDR3 nucleotides: TGCGCCAGCAGCTTGACGGGACAGCCGAACACCGGGGAGCTGTTTTTT.